This entry is about one T cell receptor (beta chain). Its antigen is unknown. The sample originates from a study of T-cell reconstitution after alpha-beta-depleted transplantation in children. Study-wide results and caveats: At around two months after transplant, the alpha-beta T cells were reportedly derived from several hundred expanded clones that came from non-depleted graft cells. Once a year had passed after transplant, T-cell counts and diversity came mostly from newly produced T cells. Day-60 TCRbeta diversity that was high in some patients was derived from surviving recipient T cells and thymic progenitors.

V was pared by 5 bases and J by 7 bases, with 12 bases between. This CDR3 region has 13 residues. Per germline, CDR1 SGHAT and CDR2 FQDESV (reference sequence). Construction of the TCRbeta library involved unique molecular identifiers. TCRdb processed the PCR reads anew with MiXCR; each CDR3 protein has one entry. The sample shows 250,000 or so distinct CDR3 sequences, roughly a quarter of them seen only once. The material was PBMCs, mostly from graft donor cells, obtained 360 days after TCRalphabeta/CD19-depleted stem cell transplant. J is TRBJ2-1 and V is TRBV11-1, with a weak D call TRBD2 (6 bases). This TCR derives from a female patient aged 2 to 10 who had a stem cell transplant for congenital amegakaryocytic thrombocytopenia, so the T cells may come from the graft donor. The CDR3 loop is CASSQRLGNEQFF. Written as DNA, the CDR3 is TGTGCCAGCAGCCAGAGACTAGGGAATGAGCAGTTCTTC.